The clone carrying this TCR beta chain appeared a single time. Measured with immunoSEQ multiplex PCR; TCRdb has only the in-frame clones, and not every one. The repertoire holds 180,000 or so clones, with 93% as singletons. These data come from a study of control samples from healthy donors and cancer patients. V lost 6 bases, J lost 6 bases, and 16 bases lay in between. This CDR3 spans 15 amino acids. Looked up from germline, CDR1 is SGHNT and CDR2 is YYREEE (reference sequence). Sequences were obtained from blood. The V and J genes are TRBV5-4 and TRBJ1-6; a weak D match, TRBD1 (5 bases). The receptor was derived from a woman aged 60 to 75 in good health. The CDR3 nucleotides are TGTGCCAGCACCCCAGGAGGGACGCTTAATTCACCCCTCCACTTT. Encoded protein: CASTPGGTLNSPLHF.